Shown below are 5 T cell receptor beta chains from a single sample sequenced in a study of blood T cell repertoires in COVID-19. Profiled with immunoSEQ multiplex PCR; TCRdb holds only in-frame clones, not every one. This table holds 14,000 to 15,000 clones, approximately 83% found once. Sequencing was performed on peripheral blood. The receptors stem from a human donor in a cohort sampled during active COVID-19.

This sequence joins TRBV6-2 or TRBV6-3 and TRBJ1-5, with 8 bases that match TRBD1. The V gene end was trimmed by 4 bases and the J gene end by 6 bases; junction bases not matched to a gene: 26. The CDR3 extends over 21 amino acids. Germline CDR1 MNHEY, CDR2 SVGEGT. Here the CDR3 reads CASSSFATGVNVWRSGQPQHF. Here the CDR3 DNA reads TGTGCCAGCAGTTCCTTCGCGACAGGGGTGAATGTCTGGCGTTCGGGTCAGCCCCAGCATTTT.

The rearrangement links TRBV7-9 to TRBJ1-2; 8 nucleotides agree with TRBD1. Trimming took 5 bases from V and 7 from J; bases not matched to a gene: 9. The germline CDR1 and CDR2 sequences are SEHNR and FQNEAQ (reference sequence). This CDR3 contains 14 residues. The CDR3 coding sequence is TGTGCCAGCAGCCCAGGGGGCTCCTTCTTTGGCTACACCTTC. It yields the protein CASSPGGSFFGYTF.

The CDR3 DNA reads as TGCGCCAGCAGCAGAGGGACAGGGGGAAATACGCAGTATTTT. Protein product: CASSRGTGGNTQYF. The chain uses TRBV5-1 and TRBJ2-3; 11 bases match TRBD1. Trimming took 4 bases from V and 7 from J; bases not matched to a gene: 5. Germline V gene data show CDR1 as SGHRS and CDR2 as YFSETQ. The CDR3 totals 14 residues.

The chain recombines TRBV5-4 with TRBJ1-2; no clear D gene. The length of the CDR3 is 12 residues. Deletions cut 5 bases from V and 8 bases from J, with 13 bases between. Germline V gene lookup returns CDR1 SGHNT and CDR2 YYREEE (reference sequence). CDR3 in DNA: TGTGCCAGCAGAAGGTCGGAGGAGGGCTACACCTTC. The encoded protein is CASRRSEEGYTF. Full variable domain (missing parts from reference TRBV5-4 and TRBJ1-2): ETGVTQSPTHLIKTRGQQVTLRCSSQSGHNTVSWYQQALGQGPQFIFQYYREEENGRGNFPPRFSGLQFPNYSSELNVNALELDDSALYLCASRRSEEGYTFGSGTRLTVV.

CDR3 region: CAGNRGLTYEQYF. The CDR3 bases are TGTGCCGGGAACAGAGGGCTCACCTACGAGCAGTACTTC. The V gene is TRBV2, the J gene TRBJ2-7, with D possibly TRBD2 on 5 matching bases. The CDR3 totals 13 residues. V was trimmed by 11 bases and J by 2 bases, leaving 16 bases between them. Germline CDR1 is SNHLY and CDR2 is FYNNEI.